This T cell receptor beta chain was found in a study of cytomegalovirus exposure and HLA in healthy donors. Study-level results: Among TCR beta chains of equal frequency, HLA-associated ones were more clonally expanded in a later analysis. Immune exposure information comprised only CMV serostatus. An analysis that came later showed most CMV-associated TCR beta chains appearing HLA-restricted. The likely explanation for a cluster of highly shared sequence variants was sequencing artifact.

Use of 60 Vbeta and 13 Jbeta primers characterized the PCR. The data were produced by immunoSEQ multiplex PCR, yet TCRdb's version contains in-frame clones alone and is incomplete. The table records around 120,000 clones, around four fifths of them present only once. Notes on this clone: Antigen: not known. Distinct nucleotide sequences in the sample also encode this CDR3.

Germline CDR1 reads SEHNR; CDR2 reads FQNEAQ (reference sequence). The CDR3 totals 14 residues. Trimming removed 1 base from V and 0 bases from J, with 5 bases in between. The sequenced material came from PBMCs. This sequence joins TRBV7-9 and TRBJ2-3; the D gene is possibly TRBD1 (5 bases). The clonotype originates from a woman in her thirties or forties in good health and CMV-seropositive. CDR3 in amino acids: CASSLGQSTDTQYF. CDR3 nucleotides: TGTGCCAGCAGCTTAGGACAGAGCACAGATACGCAGTATTTT.